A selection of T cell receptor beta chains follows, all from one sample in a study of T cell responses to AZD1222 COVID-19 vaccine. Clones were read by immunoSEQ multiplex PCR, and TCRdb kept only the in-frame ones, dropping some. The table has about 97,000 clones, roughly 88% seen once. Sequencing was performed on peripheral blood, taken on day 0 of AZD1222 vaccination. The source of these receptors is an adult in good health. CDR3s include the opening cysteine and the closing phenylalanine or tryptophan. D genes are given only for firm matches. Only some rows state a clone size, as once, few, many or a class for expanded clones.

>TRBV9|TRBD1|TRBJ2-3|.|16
TGTGCCAGCAGCATCACAGGGGCTTCCTCCACAGATACGCAGTATTTT
CASSITGASSTDTQYF
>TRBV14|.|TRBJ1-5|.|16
TGTGCCAGCAGCCAAGATCTGGCCCCGTCCTACCAGCCCCAGCATTTT
CASSQDLAPSYQPQHF
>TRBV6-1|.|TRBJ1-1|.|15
TGTGCCAGCAGTGAAGTGCCGGACAGCCACACTGAAGCTTTCTTT
CASSEVPDSHTEAFF
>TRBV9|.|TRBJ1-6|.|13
TGTGCCAGCAGCGTTGACAGTGGTTCACCCCTCCACTTT
CASSVDSGSPLHF
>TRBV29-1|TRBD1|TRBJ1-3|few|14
TGCAGCGTTGAAAGGACAGGGCCAGGAAACACCATATATTTT
CSVERTGPGNTIYF
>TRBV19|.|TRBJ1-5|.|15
TGTGCCAGTAGGACCCAGGACACCCTCAATCAGCCCCAGCATTTT
CASRTQDTLNQPQHF
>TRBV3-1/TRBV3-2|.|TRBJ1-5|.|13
TGTGCCAGCAGCCGTACAGCTAATCAGCCCCAGCATTTT
CASSRTANQPQHF
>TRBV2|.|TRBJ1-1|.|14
TGTGCCAGCGGTCTAGAGGGTTTACGCACTGAAGCTTTCTTT
CASGLEGLRTEAFF
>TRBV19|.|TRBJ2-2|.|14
TGTGCCAGTAGTAGTCGGGGATGGACCGGGGAGCTGTTTTTT
CASSSRGWTGELFF
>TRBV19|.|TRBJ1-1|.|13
TGTGCCAGTAGTACCCAACGGGACACTGAAGCTTTCTTT
CASSTQRDTEAFF
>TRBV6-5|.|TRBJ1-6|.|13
TGTGCCAGCAGGCAGAGTTATAATTCACCCCTCCACTTT
CASRQSYNSPLHF
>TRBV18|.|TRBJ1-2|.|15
TGTGCCAGCTCACCTCTCCCAGGGGATAACTATGGCTACACCTTC
CASSPLPGDNYGYTF
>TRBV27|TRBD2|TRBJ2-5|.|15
TGTGCCAGCAGTTCCTACCTAGCGGGGGTAGTGACCCAGTACTTC
CASSSYLAGVVTQYF
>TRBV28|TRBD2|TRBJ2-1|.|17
TGTGCCAGCAGTCCAGGGGGTAGCGGGGGCCGGTACAATGAGCAGTTCTTC
CASSPGGSGGRYNEQFF
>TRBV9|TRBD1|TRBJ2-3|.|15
TGTGCCAGCAGCTCCCCGGGACAGGGTCCAGATACGCAGTATTTT
CASSSPGQGPDTQYF
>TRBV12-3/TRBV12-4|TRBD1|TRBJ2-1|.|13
TGTGCCATAGGGACAGGGGCAAGGAATGAGCAGTTCTTC
CAIGTGARNEQFF
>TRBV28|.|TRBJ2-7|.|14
TGTGCCAGCAGTCCCCCGCAGGGTGCCTACGAGCAGTACTTC
CASSPPQGAYEQYF
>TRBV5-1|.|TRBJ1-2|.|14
TGCGCCAGCAGCTTAGACCTAACTAACTATGGCTACACCTTC
CASSLDLTNYGYTF
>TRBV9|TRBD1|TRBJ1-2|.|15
TGTGCCAGCAGCAATACCGGACAGGGAGGTGTGAGCTACACCTTC
CASSNTGQGGVSYTF
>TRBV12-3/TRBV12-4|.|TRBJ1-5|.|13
TGTGCCAGCAGTCCTAAAATACAGAGCCCCCAGCATTTT
CASSPKIQSPQHF
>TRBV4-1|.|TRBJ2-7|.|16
TGCGCCAGCAGCCAAGTCGCGGGACACTTTTCCTACGAGCAGTACTTC
CASSQVAGHFSYEQYF
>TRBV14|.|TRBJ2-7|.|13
TGTGCCAGCAGCCCCGACGGGGTGGGCGAGCAGTACTTC
CASSPDGVGEQYF
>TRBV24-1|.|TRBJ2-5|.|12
TGTGCCACCAGTGATTTATACGAGACCCAGTACTTC
CATSDLYETQYF
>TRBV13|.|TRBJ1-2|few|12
TGTGCCAGCACCTTGGGGGGGCAAGGCTACACCTTC
CASTLGGQGYTF
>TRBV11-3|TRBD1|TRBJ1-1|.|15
TGTGCCAGCAGCTCACCCGACAGGGCGTATACTGAAGCTTTCTTT
CASSSPDRAYTEAFF
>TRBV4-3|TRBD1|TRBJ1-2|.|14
TGCGCCAGCAGCCAATCCGGGACAGTCACCGGCTACACCTTC
CASSQSGTVTGYTF
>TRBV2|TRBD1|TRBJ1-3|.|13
TGTGCCGGGGCCGGGACAGGGGGAAACACCATATATTTT
CAGAGTGGNTIYF
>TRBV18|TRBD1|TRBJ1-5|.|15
TGTGCCAGCTCACGGGACAGGGGCGGAATTCAGCCCCAGCATTTT
CASSRDRGGIQPQHF
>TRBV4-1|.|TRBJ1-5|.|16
TGCGCCAGCAGCCAAGTAGGGGGACGATGGAATCAGCCCCAGCATTTT
CASSQVGGRWNQPQHF